The 27 T cell receptor beta chains in this list originate from one sample, sequenced in a study of T cell changes during pregnancy in multiple sclerosis. Repertoires were generated with immunoSEQ multiplex PCR, while TCRdb's copy carries only in-frame clones and drops some. The data show tens of thousands of clones, with 93% seen just once and 3.5% to 4.5% held by the top ten. The sample in question was CD8+ T cells from peripheral blood mononuclear cells, obtained in the second trimester of pregnancy. The receptors come from a female donor with multiple sclerosis, enrolled in a pregnancy study.

In this sample, this clone turned up once. This chain links TRBV7-2 with TRBJ2-3, with D possibly matching TRBD2 (6 bases). The CDR3 is made up of 13 amino acids. V lost 1 base and J 4 bases, leaving 6 bases between the germline ends. CDR1 and CDR2 from the germline V gene are SGHTA and FQGNSA. This CDR3 is CASSLGGADTQYF. In nucleotides, the CDR3 is TGTGCCAGCAGCTTAGGGGGGGCAGATACGCAGTATTTT.

The V call is TRBV6-1, the J call TRBJ1-1, with D possibly matching TRBD1 (6 bases). Germline V gene sequence: CDR1 MNHNS, CDR2 SASEGT. Between the trimmed V and J ends, which lost 3 bases and 3 bases, there was a span of 14 bases. The CDR3 has 15 residues. CDR3 bases: TGTGCCAGCAGTGAGGATCGGGGGGCCGACACTGAAGCTTTCTTT. Its translation is CASSEDRGADTEAFF.

The chain employs TRBV27 and TRBJ1-2; D gene unclear. The CDR3 runs 13 residues. The germline V gene has CDR1 MNHEY and CDR2 SMNVEV (reference sequence). The V gene lost 5 bases and the J gene lost 0 bases, with 7 bases spanning the gap. CDR3 DNA: TGTGCCAGCAGTCCTTTGTCTAACTATGGCTACACCTTC. It yields the protein CASSPLSNYGYTF.

This clone showed up just once. This chain uses TRBV9 with TRBJ2-2, with 11 nucleotides matching TRBD2. Trimming removed 2 bases from V and 6 bases from J; junction bases left unmatched: 0. Germline V gene data show CDR1 as SGDLS and CDR2 as YYNGEE. There are 14 residues in the CDR3. CDR3 in amino acids: CASSVSGRAGELFF. DNA for the CDR3: TGTGCCAGCAGCGTTAGCGGGAGGGCCGGGGAGCTGTTTTTT.

The J gene is TRBJ1-2, the V gene TRBV19, with D uncertain. Germline values: CDR1 LNHDA, CDR2 SQIVND (reference sequence). Trimming removed 4 bases at V and 8 bases at J, with 20 bases between. This CDR3 comprises 15 residues. The CDR3 DNA sequence: TGTGCCAGTAGTACTCCGCGGGGAAACCCATTGGGCTACACCTTC. Translated, it gives CASSTPRGNPLGYTF.

The chain joins TRBV9 to TRBJ2-5; D remains unclear. V shed 4 bases and J shed 5 bases, with 15 bases lying between them. The CDR3 runs 14 residues. Per germline, CDR1 SGDLS and CDR2 YYNGEE. Here the CDR3 reads CASSPYPTHETQYF. CDR3 DNA: TGTGCCAGCAGCCCCTACCCAACCCACGAGACCCAGTACTTC.

This rearrangement joins TRBV7-2 to TRBJ1-6; D is unresolved. This CDR3 has 17 amino acids. The V end was cut by 0 bases, the J end by 7 bases, with 16 bases between. Germline V gene data show CDR1 as SGHTA and CDR2 as FQGNSA. The CDR3 nucleotides read TGTGCCAGCAGCTTAGCTGGGTTACCAGGCCCCAATTCACCCCTCCACTTT. Translation: CASSLAGLPGPNSPLHF.

The V gene is TRBV4-1, the J gene TRBJ1-1; D might be TRBD1 (6 bases). The V gene lost 0 bases and the J gene lost 6 bases, with 11 bases spanning the gap. The germline gives CDR1 MGHRA, CDR2 YSYEKL. The CDR3 totals 14 residues. CDR3 protein: CASSQDGGDPEAFF. CDR3 DNA: TGCGCCAGCAGCCAAGATGGGGGCGATCCTGAAGCTTTCTTT.

The chain is built from TRBV4-1 and TRBJ2-5; tentative D call: TRBD1 (5 bases). The CDR3 extends over 13 amino acids. Trimming removed 6 bases from V and 3 bases from J, with 11 bases in between. Germline loops: CDR1 MGHRA, CDR2 YSYEKL. The CDR3 nucleotides read TGCGCCAGCAGGTCGACAGAAAAAGAGACCCAGTACTTC. It translates to CASRSTEKETQYF.

This chain links TRBV4-3 with TRBJ2-2; D not resolved. The germline V gene has CDR1 LGHNA and CDR2 YSLEER. The CDR3 sequence is 15 residues long. Trimming took off 4 bases at V and 3 bases at J, with 12 bases between the two ends. CDR3 region: CASSPRPADTGELFF. CDR3 DNA: TGCGCCAGCAGCCCCCGACCCGCGGACACCGGGGAGCTGTTTTTT.

The sample holds one count of this clone. The V gene is TRBV30, the J gene TRBJ2-1; a possible D gene is TRBD2 (6 bases). Trimming removed 3 bases from V and 14 bases from J, with 29 bases in between. The CDR3 totals 16 residues. Germline loops: CDR1 GTSNPN, CDR2 SVGIG (reference sequence). CDR3 protein: CAWRHGKPYRRGGEFF. The DNA for the CDR3 is TGTGCCTGGAGGCATGGTAAACCCTACAGAAGGGGAGGTGAGTTCTTC.

V gene TRBV27 combines with J gene TRBJ2-7; weak D call: TRBD2 (6 bases). CDR1 and CDR2 (germline): MNHEY, SMNVEV (reference sequence). Trimming cost V 3 bases and J 6 bases, with 6 bases left between them. The CDR3 extends over 11 amino acids. CDR3 in amino acids: CASSFGSEQYF. The CDR3 DNA is TGTGCCAGCAGTTTCGGGAGCGAGCAGTACTTC.

The chain's CDR3 is CASSSDRVITGELFF. The CDR3 region has the DNA TGTGCCAGCAGTTCAGACAGGGTTATCACCGGGGAGCTGTTTTTT. The chain carries TRBV27 and TRBJ2-2; 7 nucleotides align to TRBD1. This CDR3 has 15 residues. Trimming removed 4 bases from V and 4 bases from J; junction bases left unmatched: 6. Germline-derived CDR1 and CDR2 are MNHEY and SMNVEV (reference sequence).

The J gene is TRBJ2-1, the V gene TRBV7-6, with 10 bases matching TRBD2. V trimming: 6 bases; J trimming: 6 bases; junction bases outside the gene matches: 5. The CDR3 runs 14 residues. The germline CDR1 and CDR2 sequences are SGHVS and FNYEAQ. DNA of the CDR3: TGTGCCAGCAGTCTAAGACTAGCGGGCAATGAGCAGTTCTTC. Translating it yields CASSLRLAGNEQFF.

The rearrangement joins TRBV28 to TRBJ2-2, with D hard to call. V lost 7 bases and J 0 bases, leaving 6 bases between the germline ends. This CDR3 region has 13 residues. The germline gives CDR1 MDHEN, CDR2 SYDVKM. The CDR3 is CASTSANTGELFF. In DNA, the CDR3 is TGTGCCAGCACTTCTGCGAACACCGGGGAGCTGTTTTTT.

This chain uses TRBV19 with TRBJ2-5; 9 bases are shared with TRBD1. The CDR3 is made up of 15 amino acids. The germline CDR1 and CDR2 sequences are LNHDA and SQIVND (reference sequence). Trimming removed 5 bases from V and 1 base from J; junction bases left unmatched: 5. CDR3 in DNA: TGTGCCAGTAGTCCCGGGACAGGGTCCCAAGAGACCCAGTACTTC. It is translated as CASSPGTGSQETQYF.

V and J are TRBV5-4 and TRBJ2-6, with D possibly being TRBD1 (6 bases). Per the germline V gene, CDR1 is SGHNT and CDR2 is YYREEE (reference sequence). The length of the CDR3 is 14 residues. Trimming removed 4 bases from V and 2 bases from J, with 7 bases in between. CDR3 loop: CASSGDTGANVLTF. As DNA, the CDR3 is TGTGCCAGCAGCGGGGACACTGGGGCCAACGTCCTGACTTTC.

The count of this clone is one. This chain joins TRBV19 and TRBJ2-6, with D perhaps TRBD2 (5 bases). V was trimmed by 6 bases and J by 0 bases, leaving 18 bases between them. The CDR3 is 18 amino acids. Germline-derived CDR1 and CDR2 are LNHDA and SQIVND (reference sequence). CDR3 bases: TGTGCCAGTAGCCTCGGGATTCGTCCCTTCTCTGGGGCCAACGTCCTGACTTTC. It specifies CASSLGIRPFSGANVLTF.

The CDR3 region is CASSSARGTDTQYF. CDR3 DNA: TGTGCCAGCAGCTCAGCCCGAGGGACAGATACGCAGTATTTT. The chain combines TRBV7-9 with TRBJ2-3, with D possibly matching TRBD2 (5 bases). The germline V gene has CDR1 SEHNR and CDR2 FQNEAQ (reference sequence). Trimming cost V 4 bases and J 3 bases, with 11 bases left between them. The CDR3 covers 14 residues.

The chain recombines TRBV18 with TRBJ2-1; D is perhaps TRBD1 (5 bases). CDR1 is KGHSH, CDR2 LQKENI, per germline. The CDR3 contains 14 residues. V lost 5 bases and J lost 8, with 16 bases in between. CDR3 coding DNA: TGTGCCAGCTCAACGTCGGAGCGCAGGGATGAGCAGTTCTTC. Amino acid sequence: CASSTSERRDEQFF.

This clone was detected only a few times. V usage is TRBV5-5 and J usage is TRBJ2-2; TRBD1 matches at 7 bases. This CDR3 region has 15 residues. With V trimmed by 4 bases and J by 1 base, 4 bases remained unmatched. From germline, CDR1 is SGHKS and CDR2 YYEKEE (reference sequence). DNA for the CDR3: TGTGCCAGCAGCCCTGGACAGGTGAACACCGGGGAGCTGTTTTTT. It specifies CASSPGQVNTGELFF.

This sequence joins TRBV5-1 and TRBJ2-7, with a possible D match to TRBD2 (6 bases). V was clipped by 0 bases and J by 0 bases, with 10 bases between them. Looked up from germline, CDR1 is SGHRS and CDR2 is YFSETQ. The CDR3 is 15 amino acids. CDR3 coding DNA: TGCGCCAGCAGCTTGGGGGAGGTATACTCCTACGAGCAGTACTTC. This translates into CASSLGEVYSYEQYF.

The chain carries TRBV2 and TRBJ2-5, with D possibly being TRBD1 (5 bases). Trimming removed 3 bases from V and 2 bases from J, with 13 bases in between. Looked up from germline, CDR1 is SNHLY and CDR2 is FYNNEI. The CDR3 runs to 15 residues. CDR3 DNA sequence: TGTGCCAGCAGTGATACCAGGGATGGACAAGAGACCCAGTACTTC. Amino acids: CASSDTRDGQETQYF.

The chain recombines TRBV28 with TRBJ1-4; D unclear. Between the trimmed V and J ends, which lost 3 bases and 14 bases, there was a span of 16 bases. From germline, CDR1 is MDHEN and CDR2 SYDVKM. The length of the CDR3 is 13 residues. The CDR3 loop reads CASSFGLPGGLFF. CDR3 nucleotides: TGTGCCAGCAGTTTTGGCCTACCGGGAGGGCTGTTTTTT. Filled out from reference TRBV28 and TRBJ1-4, the complete variable domain reads DVKVTQSSRYLVKRTGEKVFLECVQDMDHENMFWYRQDPGLGLRLIYFSYDVKMKEKGDIPEGYSVSREKKERFSLILESASTNQTSMYLCASSFGLPGGLFFGSGTQLSVL.

The chain links TRBV5-1 to TRBJ2-3; D gene uncertain. CDR1 and CDR2 from the germline V gene are SGHRS and YFSETQ. V was shortened by 3 bases and J by 6 bases, with 8 bases between the two germline ends. The CDR3 loop spans 12 amino acids. CDR3 nucleotides: TGCGCCAGCAGCTCCGAGGAGGATACGCAGTATTTT. Protein product: CASSSEEDTQYF.

This chain links TRBV9 with TRBJ1-2; weak D call: TRBD1 (5 bases). V lost 6 bases and J 6 bases, leaving 12 bases between the germline ends. Germline V gene sequence: CDR1 SGDLS, CDR2 YYNGEE. The CDR3 has 12 residues. CDR3 sequence (DNA): TGTGCCAGCACGGGGGTCCCCAATGGCTACACCTTC. Its translation is CASTGVPNGYTF.

The chain combines TRBV11-2 with TRBJ2-5, with D possibly matching TRBD1 (5 bases). V lost 4 bases, J lost 4 bases, and 10 bases lay in between. This CDR3 has 13 amino acids. CDR1 and CDR2 from the germline V gene are SGHAT and FQNNGV. The CDR3 protein is CASSYPQGETQYF. CDR3 sequence (DNA): TGTGCCAGCAGCTACCCGCAGGGAGAGACCCAGTACTTC.